Sequencing of this TCR beta chain was carried out in a study of PD-1 blockade in classical Hodgkin lymphoma. Notes on the study in general: For complete responders, baseline diversity was comparable to that of newly diagnosed patients. Researchers reported that CD4+ TCR diversity, though not CD8+, rose significantly by C4D1.

Notes on this clone: Its target is not known.

Time point meaning: cycle 4 day 1 (C4D1), after more than five weeks of nivolumab. In every patient, relapse followed autologous stem cell transplantation, while exposure to brentuximab vedotin differed. Only in-frame clones appear in the TCRdb table, and some are missing; sequencing was by immunoSEQ multiplex PCR. The sample shows approximately 17,000 clones, 60% to 75% of them seen only once. The J segment lost 1 base and the V segment lost 4 bases, leaving 4 bases of the junction unmatched. This CDR3 region has 15 residues. CDR1 is MNHEY and CDR2 is SVGAGI in the germline V gene. The chain carries TRBV6-5 and TRBJ1-3; TRBD1 matches at 7 bases. This specimen consisted of peripheral blood mononuclear cells (PBMCs), obtained before the fourth cycle of nivolumab. This TCR was sampled from a human donor with classical Hodgkin lymphoma. The CDR3 nucleotides are TGTGCCAGCAGTTCCGGGGGACAGTCTGGAAACACCATATATTTT. Translating gives CASSSGGQSGNTIYF.